A single sample gave rise to the 28 T cell receptor beta chains below, sequenced in a study of control samples from healthy donors and cancer patients. Sequencing used immunoSEQ multiplex PCR; TCRdb keeps in-frame clones, though not all of them. Of about 63,000 clones listed, approximately 85% are singletons. Sample: blood. The receptors derive from a man aged 40-49 years in good health.

The chain couples TRBV19 to TRBJ2-7, with TRBD1 matching 9 bases. CDR3 length: 17 residues. With V trimmed by 5 bases and J by 2 bases, 13 bases remained unmatched. The germline CDR1 and CDR2 sequences are LNHDA and SQIVND (reference sequence). CDR3 in amino acids: CASSLFSGGTGPYEQYF. The CDR3 coding sequence is TGTGCCAGTAGTCTTTTTTCTGGGGGGACAGGGCCCTACGAGCAGTACTTC.

The CDR3 DNA reads as TGTGCCAGCAGTAACGCGGGCGAGCAGTTCTTC. Translated, it gives CASSNAGEQFF. The V gene is TRBV3-1 (or the pseudogene TRBV3-2), the J gene TRBJ2-1; D might be TRBD2 (5 bases). The germline V gene has CDR1 LGHDT and CDR2 YNNKEL (reference sequence). Trimming stripped 6 bases from V and 10 bases from J, with 10 bases between. The CDR3 has 11 residues.

The chain links TRBV6-2 or TRBV6-3 to TRBJ2-7, with 11 positions matching TRBD2. CDR1 and CDR2 from the germline V gene are MNHEY and SVGEGT. Unmatched junction bases numbered 7, after V lost 0 bases and J lost 3 bases. The CDR3 spans 17 residues. CDR3 loop: CASSYSDPSGGIYEQYF. The CDR3 DNA follows: TGTGCCAGCAGTTACTCGGATCCTAGCGGGGGGATCTACGAGCAGTACTTC.

This chain uses TRBV6-1 with TRBJ1-1, with D unclear. Trimming pared 1 base from V and 1 base from J, leaving 10 bases between. The CDR3 contains 15 residues. Germline V lookup: CDR1 MNHNS, CDR2 SASEGT. The CDR3: CASSEDTAWNTEAFF. The CDR3 coding sequence is TGTGCCAGCAGTGAAGACACAGCTTGGAACACTGAAGCTTTCTTT.

This chain links TRBV30 with TRBJ2-7, with a weak D call TRBD2 (5 bases). The CDR3 totals 13 residues. Germline V gene data show CDR1 as GTSNPN and CDR2 as SVGIG (reference sequence). V was trimmed by 3 bases and J by 0 bases, leaving 9 bases between them. The DNA of the CDR3 is TGTGCCTGGAGGAGGGAGAACTCCTACGAGCAGTACTTC. It codes for CAWRRENSYEQYF. Full variable domain (remainder filled in from reference TRBV30 and TRBJ2-7): SQTIHQWPATLVQPVGSPLSLECTVEGTSNPNLYWYRQAAGRGLQLLFYSVGIGQISSEVPQNLSASRPQDRQFILSSKKLLLSDSGFYLCAWRRENSYEQYFGPGTRLTVT.

DNA of the CDR3: TGCGCCAGCAGCTTGGTACTAGCGGGGGGAGCCGGGGAGCTGTTTTTT. Its protein is CASSLVLAGGAGELFF. The chain links TRBV5-1 to TRBJ2-2; 12 positions match TRBD2. V was pared by 0 bases and J by 6 bases, with 3 bases of the junction left unmatched. The CDR3 has 16 residues. Germline CDR1 is SGHRS and CDR2 is YFSETQ.

The chain combines TRBV2 with TRBJ1-5; D uncertain. Germline V gene sequence: CDR1 SNHLY, CDR2 FYNNEI. The V end was cut by 3 bases, the J end by 7 bases, with 7 bases between. This CDR3 comprises 12 residues. The CDR3 is CASSDANQPQHF. The CDR3 DNA reads as TGTGCCAGCAGTGATGCAAACCAGCCCCAGCATTTT.

V usage is TRBV30 and J usage is TRBJ2-6; no definite D call. The V and J ends lost 5 bases and 4 bases respectively, with 21 bases between them. CDR3 length: 17 amino acids. Germline V gene data show CDR1 as GTSNPN and CDR2 as SVGIG (reference sequence). As DNA, the CDR3 is TGTGCCTGGCTTCCATCCCGGGTTGCTCGGGGGGCCAACGTCCTGACTTTC. Its translation: CAWLPSRVARGANVLTF.

V usage is TRBV7-8 and J usage is TRBJ2-4; 9 nucleotides line up with TRBD1. The CDR3 is 21 residues long. Germline CDR1 SGHVS, CDR2 FQNEAQ. V lost 0 bases to trimming and J lost 1 base; unmatched junction nucleotides: 16. CDR3 sequence reads: CASSLAGSGTGISVAKNIQYF. CDR3 nucleotide sequence: TGTGCCAGCAGCTTAGCGGGGTCCGGGACAGGGATTTCCGTGGCCAAAAACATTCAGTACTTC. The complete variable domain, with remaining parts taken from reference TRBV7-8 and TRBJ2-4, reads GAGVSQSPRYKVAKRGQDVALRCDPISGHVSLFWYQQALGQGPEFLTYFQNEAQLDKSGLPSDRFFAERPEGSVSTLKIQRTQQEDSAVYLCASSLAGSGTGISVAKNIQYFGAGTRLSVL.

The chain is built from TRBV6-4 and TRBJ2-2; TRBD1 agrees at 7 bases. The CDR3 runs 17 residues. Germline V gene data show CDR1 as MRHNA and CDR2 as SNTAGT. With 0 bases clipped from V and 6 bases from J, the junction kept 10 bases outside the gene matches. The CDR3 DNA reads as TGTGCCAGCAGTGACTCGGGGCGCCAGGGGGTATCCGGGGAGCTGTTTTTT. Encoded protein: CASSDSGRQGVSGELFF.

The chain's CDR3 is CASRVGQGRYEQYF. CDR3 nucleotide sequence: TGTGCCAGCAGGGTAGGGCAGGGCCGCTACGAGCAGTACTTC. The rearrangement joins TRBV6-6 to TRBJ2-7, with TRBD1 as a possible D gene (5 bases). Germline loops: CDR1 MNHNY, CDR2 SVGAGI (reference sequence). Trimming cost V 6 bases and J 3 bases, with 15 bases left between them. The CDR3 has 14 amino acids.

Concerning this clone itself: The sample carries other DNA sequences with the same CDR3. This chain uses TRBV7-9 with TRBJ1-1; D perhaps matches TRBD1 (5 bases). The germline gives CDR1 SEHNR, CDR2 FQNEAQ (reference sequence). This CDR3 spans 13 amino acids. V lost 1 base and J 4 bases, leaving 7 bases between the germline ends. Here the CDR3 reads CASSLDGGTEAFF. CDR3 nucleotides: TGTGCCAGCAGCTTAGATGGGGGCACTGAAGCTTTCTTT.

This chain links TRBV7-6 with TRBJ1-1, with 8 bases lining up with TRBD1. CDR3 length: 16 residues. In germline, CDR1 is SGHVS, CDR2 FNYEAQ. Germline trimming cut 1 base from V and 5 bases from J; bases unmatched to any gene: 9. The CDR3 loop reads CASSLGPATGGTEAFF. CDR3 nucleotides: TGTGCCAGCAGCTTAGGCCCAGCTACAGGGGGTACTGAAGCTTTCTTT.

The chain combines TRBV7-2 with TRBJ2-3; D gene uncertain. Germline CDR1 reads SGHTA; CDR2 reads FQGNSA. The CDR3 is 12 amino acids. The V end was cut by 1 base, the J end by 4 bases, with 3 bases between. The CDR3 sequence is CASSLVPDTQYF. The CDR3 coding sequence is TGTGCCAGCAGCTTAGTCCCAGATACGCAGTATTTT.

This rearrangement joins TRBV11-2 to TRBJ1-2; D gene uncertain. The CDR3 length is 13 residues. The germline V gene encodes CDR1 SGHAT and CDR2 FQNNGV. The V end lost 1 base, the J end lost 6 bases, and 9 bases lay between the germline ends. CDR3 sequence (DNA): TGTGCCAGCAGCTTAGTGGGCGCGGATGGCTACACCTTC. Protein product: CASSLVGADGYTF.

The chain combines TRBV6-5 with TRBJ1-1; D not certain. Germline-derived CDR1 and CDR2 are MNHEY and SVGAGI. V lost 6 bases and J 0 bases, leaving 5 bases between the germline ends. The CDR3 is 12 residues long. The CDR3 loop reads CASSLMNTEAFF. CDR3 sequence (DNA): TGTGCCAGCAGCCTAATGAACACTGAAGCTTTCTTT.

The genes are TRBV7-9 and TRBJ1-1; D remains ambiguous. Germline lookup yields CDR1 SEHNR and CDR2 FQNEAQ (reference sequence). V gave up 5 bases and J gave up 0 bases, with 7 bases separating them. This CDR3 region has 13 residues. The CDR3: CASSRGMNTEAFF. In nucleotides, the CDR3 is TGTGCCAGCAGCCGTGGGATGAACACTGAAGCTTTCTTT.

This chain connects TRBV4-1 to TRBJ1-2; a weak D match, TRBD1 (5 bases). The CDR3 length is 15 residues. Germline V CDR1 and CDR2: MGHRA, YSYEKL. V was cut by 3 bases and J by 8 bases, with 19 bases left in between. The CDR3 region is CASSQDPSGVGGYTF. The DNA of the CDR3 is TGCGCCAGCAGCCAGGATCCTTCGGGGGTGGGAGGCTACACCTTC.

V gene TRBV19 combines with J gene TRBJ1-1, with 7 bases aligning to TRBD1. Germline V lookup: CDR1 LNHDA, CDR2 SQIVND (reference sequence). With V trimmed by 8 bases and J by 1 base, 10 bases remained unmatched. This CDR3 is 15 amino acids long. The CDR3: CASLRGTVPNTEAFF. The CDR3 DNA sequence: TGTGCCAGTCTAAGGGGGACAGTCCCGAACACTGAAGCTTTCTTT.

The V gene is TRBV3-1 (or the pseudogene TRBV3-2), the J gene TRBJ1-2; TRBD1 might be the D (5 bases). V shed 0 bases and J shed 3 bases, with 8 bases lying between them. Germline V gene data show CDR1 as LGHDT and CDR2 as YNNKEL (reference sequence). CDR3 length: 14 residues. CDR3 DNA sequence: TGTGCCAGCAGCCAAGACAGGGTTGACTATGGCTACACCTTC. It encodes CASSQDRVDYGYTF.

V usage is TRBV30 and J usage is TRBJ2-7; 9 bases are shared with TRBD1. Unmatched junction bases numbered 5, after V lost 6 bases and J lost 2 bases. Germline V gene lookup returns CDR1 GTSNPN and CDR2 SVGIG (reference sequence). The CDR3 is 13 residues long. The CDR3 DNA is TGTGCCTGCGGTGGACAGGGGACCTACGAGCAGTACTTC. It encodes CACGGQGTYEQYF. Variable domain in full (rest from reference TRBV30 and TRBJ2-7): SQTIHQWPATLVQPVGSPLSLECTVEGTSNPNLYWYRQAAGRGLQLLFYSVGIGQISSEVPQNLSASRPQDRQFILSSKKLLLSDSGFYLCACGGQGTYEQYFGPGTRLTVT.

This CDR3 is CASTLTGEVSYEQYF. The CDR3 coding sequence is TGTGCCAGCACCCTAACAGGGGAAGTTTCCTACGAGCAGTACTTC. V is TRBV5-5 and J is TRBJ2-7, with 7 nucleotides matching TRBD1. Germline trimming cut 6 bases from V and 1 base from J; bases unmatched to any gene: 10. Germline V gene sequence: CDR1 SGHKS, CDR2 YYEKEE (reference sequence). The CDR3 sequence is 15 residues long.

V is TRBV7-9 and J is TRBJ2-5; 11 bases map to TRBD1. V shed 4 bases and J 3 bases; nucleotides not matched to a gene: 1. The V gene's germline CDR1 is SEHNR and CDR2 FQNEAQ (reference sequence). The CDR3 has 14 residues. CDR3 region: CASSSGQGEETQYF. The CDR3 nucleotides are TGTGCCAGCAGCTCGGGACAGGGGGAAGAGACCCAGTACTTC.

The chain joins TRBV7-9 to TRBJ2-7; 7 bases map to TRBD1. CDR3 length: 14 amino acids. Germline CDR1 is SEHNR and CDR2 is FQNEAQ (reference sequence). The V gene end was trimmed by 5 bases and the J gene end by 2 bases; junction bases not matched to a gene: 6. CDR3 coding DNA: TGTGCCAGCAGCCCGGGGACAGCCCCCTACGAGCAGTACTTC. Translation gives CASSPGTAPYEQYF. Full variable domain (outside the CDR3, taken from reference TRBV7-9 and TRBJ2-7): DTGVSQNPRHKITKRGQNVTFRCDPISEHNRLYWYRQTLGQGPEFLTYFQNEAQLEKSRLLSDRFSAERPKGSFSTLEIQRTEQGDSAMYLCASSPGTAPYEQYFGPGTRLTVT.

The genes are TRBV5-6 and TRBJ2-7, with D tentatively TRBD2 (5 bases). The CDR3 sequence is 15 residues long. The germline gives CDR1 SGHDT, CDR2 YYEEEE. Trimming shortened V by 2 bases and J by 4 bases, and 16 bases separated the two germline ends. The CDR3 spells CASSFDQRQAYEQYF. DNA for the CDR3: TGTGCCAGCAGCTTTGATCAGCGGCAGGCTTACGAGCAGTACTTC.

This clone appeared once. The V gene is TRBV7-3, the J gene TRBJ1-4, with D unclear. The CDR3 contains 10 residues. Germline lookup yields CDR1 SGHTA and CDR2 FQGTGA. V dropped 5 bases and J dropped 10 bases, with 5 bases sitting between them. The CDR3 is CASSPRKLFF. CDR3 DNA: TGTGCCAGCAGCCCTAGAAAACTGTTTTTT.

The genes are TRBV28 and TRBJ1-3; 7 bases fit TRBD1. The V segment lost 2 bases and the J segment 1 base; nucleotides outside the gene matches: 2. This CDR3 is built from 15 residues. CDR1 is MDHEN and CDR2 is SYDVKM in the germline V gene. CDR3 nucleotide sequence: TGTGCCAGCAGTTTAAGGGACAGTTCTGGAAACACCATATATTTT. As protein: CASSLRDSSGNTIYF.

This rearrangement joins TRBV2 to TRBJ1-1; 7 bases map to TRBD1. V trimming: 6 bases; J trimming: 0 bases; junction bases outside the gene matches: 10. Per the germline V gene, CDR1 is SNHLY and CDR2 is FYNNEI. The CDR3 spans 16 residues. CDR3 amino acids: CASRQATGQLNTEAFF. CDR3 in DNA: TGTGCCAGCAGGCAAGCGACGGGACAGCTGAACACTGAAGCTTTCTTT.